This passage covers 10 T cell receptor beta chains from one sample sequenced in a study of response to subunit inactivated influenza vaccine. Using its own MiXCR run on the RT-PCR reads, TCRdb lists one record per CDR3 protein. The table has about 480,000 distinct CDR3 sequences, over 9.5% seen once. Source: PBMCs from blood, taken roughly 48 days after vaccination. These receptors originate from a man in his fifties who received an inactivated influenza vaccine.

The chain couples TRBV9 to TRBJ1-1, with 9 bases matching TRBD1. The CDR3 has 15 residues. From germline, CDR1 is SGDLS and CDR2 YYNGEE. The V and J ends lost 3 bases and 1 base, in that order; junction bases with no gene match: 4. The CDR3 loop reads CASSEGTGSNTEAFF. CDR3 sequence (DNA): TGTGCCAGCAGCGAGGGGACAGGGTCGAACACTGAAGCTTTCTTT.

V gene TRBV20-1 combines with J gene TRBJ2-3; 10 nucleotides align to TRBD2. Germline V gene sequence: CDR1 DFQATT, CDR2 SNEGSKA (reference sequence). The CDR3 totals 16 residues. Germline trimming cut 1 base from V and 1 base from J; bases unmatched to any gene: 5. The CDR3 region has the DNA TGCAGTGCTAGAGTAGGGGGGACTAGCGGCACAGATACGCAGTATTTT. It codes for CSARVGGTSGTDTQYF.

The chain has TRBV29-1 and TRBJ1-2, with 9 positions matching TRBD1. The CDR3 loop spans 12 amino acids. Germline CDR1 SQVTM, CDR2 ANQGSEA. Trimming at V came to 7 bases and at J to 3 bases, leaving 3 bases not matched to a gene. In nucleotides, the CDR3 is TGCAGCGGAAGGACAGGGGACTATGGCTACACCTTC. As protein: CSGRTGDYGYTF.

The V gene is TRBV13, the J gene TRBJ2-1; possible D gene TRBD1, 6 bases. Germline-derived CDR1 and CDR2 are PRHDT and FYEKMQ (reference sequence). The CDR3 has 15 residues. V lost 3 bases and J 10 bases, leaving 19 bases between the germline ends. The CDR3 region has the DNA TGTGCCAGCAGCTTCGACGACAGGTCCCAAAGCGAGCAGTTCTTC. This gives the protein CASSFDDRSQSEQFF.

This clonotype has a count of ten or more. The chain employs TRBV5-1 and TRBJ2-5; D perhaps matches TRBD1 (6 bases). Germline loops: CDR1 SGHRS, CDR2 YFSETQ. The CDR3 runs to 14 residues. V dropped 1 base and J dropped 2 bases, with 9 bases sitting between them. CDR3 DNA: TGCGCCAGCAGCTTGAGGGGACATCAAGAGACCCAGTACTTC. This translates into CASSLRGHQETQYF.

This clonotype was recorded at least ten times. The chain is built from TRBV20-1 and TRBJ1-6; TRBD1 matches 7 bases. CDR3 size: 15 residues. After removal of 3 bases from V and 7 bases from J, the junction contained 9 bases not matched to a gene. From germline, CDR1 is DFQATT and CDR2 SNEGSKA (reference sequence). The CDR3 is CSASRSRGYNSPLHF. The DNA of the CDR3 is TGCAGTGCTAGTCGGTCCAGGGGGTACAATTCACCCCTCCACTTT.

This chain connects TRBV15 to TRBJ2-5; 7 bases match TRBD2. The V gene end was trimmed by 5 bases and the J gene end by 3 bases; junction bases not matched to a gene: 9. From germline, CDR1 is LNHNV and CDR2 YYDKDF (reference sequence). The CDR3 sequence is 15 residues long. This CDR3 is CATSLGGVKEETQYF. The CDR3 bases are TGTGCCACCAGCCTTGGGGGGGTCAAGGAAGAGACCCAGTACTTC. The full variable domain, in which reference TRBV15 and TRBJ2-5 provide the parts outside the CDR3, is DAMVIQNPRYQVTQFGKPVTLSCSQTLNHNVMYWYQQKSSQAPKLLFHYYDKDFNNEADTPDNFQSRRPNTSFCFLDIRSPGLGDTAMYLCATSLGGVKEETQYFGPGTRLLVL.

This clonotype was recorded a few times. The chain couples TRBV7-6 to TRBJ2-2; D is undetermined. V gave up 3 bases and J gave up 0 bases, with 11 bases separating them. This CDR3 has 16 residues. CDR1 is SGHVS, CDR2 FNYEAQ, per germline. DNA of the CDR3: TGTGCCAGCAGCTTGGTTTACACAGCGAACACCGGGGAGCTGTTTTTT. Amino acids: CASSLVYTANTGELFF.

In its sample, this clonotype was seen a few times. The gene calls are TRBV5-1 and TRBJ2-1; the match to TRBD2 covers 9 bases. J was trimmed by 4 bases and V by 1 base; bases with no gene match: 15. The CDR3 loop spans 19 amino acids. CDR1 is SGHRS and CDR2 is YFSETQ in the germline V gene. The CDR3 DNA follows: TGCGCCAGCAGCTTGTCGGGTAGGTTGGTGACTAGCGGTTACAATGAGCAGTTCTTC. The encoded protein is CASSLSGRLVTSGYNEQFF.

The chain employs TRBV3-1 and TRBJ2-7; D perhaps matches TRBD2 (6 bases). The V gene's germline CDR1 is LGHDT and CDR2 YNNKEL (reference sequence). Trimming took 4 bases from V and 4 from J, leaving 14 bases between them. This CDR3 has 14 amino acids. The CDR3 DNA reads as TGTGCCAGCAGCCTAACCGGGACTTCATACGAGCAGTACTTC. Protein: CASSLTGTSYEQYF.